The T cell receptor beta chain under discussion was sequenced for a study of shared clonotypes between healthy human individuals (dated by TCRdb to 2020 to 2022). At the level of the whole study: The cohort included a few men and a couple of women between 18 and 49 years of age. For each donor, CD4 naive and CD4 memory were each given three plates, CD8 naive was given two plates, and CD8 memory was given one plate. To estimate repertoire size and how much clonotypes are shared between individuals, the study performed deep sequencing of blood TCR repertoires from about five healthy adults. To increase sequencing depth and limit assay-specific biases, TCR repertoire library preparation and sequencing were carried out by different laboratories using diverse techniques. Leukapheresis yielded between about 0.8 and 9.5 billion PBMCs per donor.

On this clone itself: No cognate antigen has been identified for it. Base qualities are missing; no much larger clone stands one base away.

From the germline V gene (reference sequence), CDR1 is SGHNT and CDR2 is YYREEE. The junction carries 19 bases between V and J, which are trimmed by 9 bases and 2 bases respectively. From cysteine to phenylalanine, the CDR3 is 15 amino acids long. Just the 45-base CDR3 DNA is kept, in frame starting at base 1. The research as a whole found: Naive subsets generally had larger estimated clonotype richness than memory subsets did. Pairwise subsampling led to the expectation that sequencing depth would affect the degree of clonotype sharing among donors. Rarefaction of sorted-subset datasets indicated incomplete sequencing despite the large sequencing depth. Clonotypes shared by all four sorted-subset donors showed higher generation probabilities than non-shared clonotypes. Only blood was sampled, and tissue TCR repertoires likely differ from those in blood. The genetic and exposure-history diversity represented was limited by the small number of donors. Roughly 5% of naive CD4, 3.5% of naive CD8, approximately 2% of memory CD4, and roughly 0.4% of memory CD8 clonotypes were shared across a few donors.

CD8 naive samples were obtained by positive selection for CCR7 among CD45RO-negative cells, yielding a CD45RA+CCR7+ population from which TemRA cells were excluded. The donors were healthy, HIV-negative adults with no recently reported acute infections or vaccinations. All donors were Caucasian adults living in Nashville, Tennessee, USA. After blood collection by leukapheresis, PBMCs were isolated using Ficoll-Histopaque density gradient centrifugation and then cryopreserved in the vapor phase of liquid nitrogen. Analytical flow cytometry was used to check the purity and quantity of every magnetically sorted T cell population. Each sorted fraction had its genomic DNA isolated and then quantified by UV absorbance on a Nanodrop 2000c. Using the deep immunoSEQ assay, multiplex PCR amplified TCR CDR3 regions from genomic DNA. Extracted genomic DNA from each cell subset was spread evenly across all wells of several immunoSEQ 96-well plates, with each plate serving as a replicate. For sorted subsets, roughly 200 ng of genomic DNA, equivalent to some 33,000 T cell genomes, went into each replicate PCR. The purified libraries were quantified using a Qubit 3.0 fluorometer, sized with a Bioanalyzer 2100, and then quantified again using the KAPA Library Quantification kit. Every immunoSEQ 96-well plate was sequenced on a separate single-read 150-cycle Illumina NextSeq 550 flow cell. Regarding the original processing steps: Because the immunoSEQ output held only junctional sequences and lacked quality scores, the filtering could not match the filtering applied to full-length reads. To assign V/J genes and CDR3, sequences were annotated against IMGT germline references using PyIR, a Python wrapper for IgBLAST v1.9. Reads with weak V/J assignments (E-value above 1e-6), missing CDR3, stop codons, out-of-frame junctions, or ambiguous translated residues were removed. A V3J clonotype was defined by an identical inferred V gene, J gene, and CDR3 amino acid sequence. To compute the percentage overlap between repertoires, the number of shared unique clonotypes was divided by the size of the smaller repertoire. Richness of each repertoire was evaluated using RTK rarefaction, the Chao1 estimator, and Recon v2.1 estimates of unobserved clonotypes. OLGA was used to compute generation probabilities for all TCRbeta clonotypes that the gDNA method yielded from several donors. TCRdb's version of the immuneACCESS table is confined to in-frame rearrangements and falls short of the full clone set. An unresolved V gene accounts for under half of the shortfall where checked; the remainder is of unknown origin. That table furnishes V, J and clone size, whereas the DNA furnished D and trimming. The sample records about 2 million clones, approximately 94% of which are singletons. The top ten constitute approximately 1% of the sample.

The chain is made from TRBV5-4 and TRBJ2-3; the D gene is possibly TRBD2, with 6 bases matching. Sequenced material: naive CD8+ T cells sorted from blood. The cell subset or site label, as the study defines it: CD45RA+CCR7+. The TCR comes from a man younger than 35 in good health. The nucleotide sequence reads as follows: TGTGCCACCCTACCCTGGGGGGAGAACACAGATACGCAGTATTTT. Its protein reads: CATLPWGENTDTQYF.